This T cell receptor beta chain is from a study of technical replicates of blood from a handful of donors. CDR1 is SGHRS and CDR2 is YFSETQ in the germline V gene. The CDR3 has 13 amino acids. V gave up 2 bases and J gave up 8 bases, with 10 bases separating them. TCRdb's copy holds only in-frame clones and misses some; the assay was immunoSEQ multiplex PCR. This table has 75,000 to 100,000 clones, around nine tenths appearing once. This rearrangement joins TRBV5-1 to TRBJ1-4, with D possibly TRBD1 on 5 matching bases. The sequence was collected from a human donor in good health. The sample comprised T cells isolated from PBMCs. CDR3 in amino acids: CASSFEQEEKLFF. As DNA, the CDR3 is TGCGCCAGCAGCTTTGAACAGGAGGAAAAACTGTTTTTT.